The clone carrying this T cell receptor (beta chain) was counted only a few times. Its antigen is as yet unknown. The data were obtained in a study of T cell responses to AZD1222 COVID-19 vaccine. General observations from the study: Spike-specific TCR breadth rose after two AZD1222 doses, and depth rose as well. Donors were chiefly white British, with a greater number of females, and clonal diversity was perhaps underestimated. Baseline testing showed seropositivity in only five or six AZD1222 recipients.

Profiling relied on immunoSEQ multiplex PCR, and the TCRdb table lists in-frame clones only, not all of them. This sample carries 100,000 to 120,000 clones, 82% of them seen once, and the ten largest clones take 5%. Per germline, CDR1 MNHEY and CDR2 SVGEGT. V lost 5 bases, J lost 1 base, and 9 bases stayed unmatched. The CDR3 is 16 residues long. The chain joins TRBV6-2 or TRBV6-3 to TRBJ2-3, with TRBD2 matching 7 bases. The receptor's source is an adult in good health. Source: peripheral blood, taken on day 0 of AZD1222 vaccination. The CDR3 sequence is CASSHSRGEGTDTQYF. CDR3 DNA sequence: TGTGCCAGCAGTCATAGCCGGGGGGAAGGCACAGATACGCAGTATTTT.